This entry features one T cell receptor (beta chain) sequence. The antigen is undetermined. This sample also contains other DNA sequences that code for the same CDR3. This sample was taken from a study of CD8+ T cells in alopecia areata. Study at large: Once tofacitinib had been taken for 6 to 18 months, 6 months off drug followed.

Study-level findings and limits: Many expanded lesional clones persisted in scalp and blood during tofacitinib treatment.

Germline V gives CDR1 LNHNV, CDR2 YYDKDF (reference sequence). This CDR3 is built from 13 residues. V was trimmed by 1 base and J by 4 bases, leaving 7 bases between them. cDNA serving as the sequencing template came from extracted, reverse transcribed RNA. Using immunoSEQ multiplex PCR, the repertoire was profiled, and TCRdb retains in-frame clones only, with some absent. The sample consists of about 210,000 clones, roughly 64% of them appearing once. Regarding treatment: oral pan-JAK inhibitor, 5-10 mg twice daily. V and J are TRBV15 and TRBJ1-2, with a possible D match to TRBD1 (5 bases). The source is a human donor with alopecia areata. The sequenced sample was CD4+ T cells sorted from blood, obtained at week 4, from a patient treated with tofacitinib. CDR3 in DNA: TGTGCCACCAGCAGAGGTGGGGGCTATGGCTACACCTTC. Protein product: CATSRGGGYGYTF.